This entry lists 10 T cell receptor beta chains sequenced from one sample in a study of cytomegalovirus exposure and HLA in healthy donors. The PCR ran on 60 Vbeta and 13 Jbeta primers. Some clones are missing from TCRdb's copy, which holds only in-frame ones; the method was immunoSEQ multiplex PCR. The table shows 84,000 or so clones, with approximately 80% occurring only once. Input material: PBMCs. The receptor set was obtained from a man aged 25-40 years in good health and CMV-seronegative.

This chain joins TRBV7-2 and TRBJ2-2, with D tentatively TRBD2 (6 bases). V lost 5 bases and J lost 6, with 10 bases in between. This CDR3 is 13 amino acids long. From germline, CDR1 is SGHTA and CDR2 FQGNSA. The CDR3 DNA is TGTGCCAGCAGCCTCCGGGACTCCGGGGAGCTGTTTTTT. Residues: CASSLRDSGELFF.

Written as DNA, the CDR3 is TGTGCCAGCCCAGCTCCCCGGGACAAATCAGGGATATCCCAGCCCCAGCATTTT. Translating gives CASPAPRDKSGISQPQHF. This chain uses TRBV21-1 with TRBJ1-5; the table's D call TRBD1 went unverified against the DNA. TRBV21-1 is designated a pseudogene. This CDR3 is built from 18 residues.

This chain links TRBV6-4 with TRBJ2-2, with 8 bases lining up with TRBD2. This CDR3 is built from 14 residues. Germline-derived CDR1 and CDR2 are MRHNA and SNTAGT. J was trimmed by 4 bases and V by 4 bases; bases with no gene match: 2. This CDR3 is CASSAGGPTGELFF. As DNA, the CDR3 is TGTGCCAGCAGTGCGGGGGGGCCCACCGGGGAGCTGTTTTTT.

V and J are TRBV14 and TRBJ1-2, with D possibly matching TRBD1 (5 bases). Germline CDR1 SGHDN, CDR2 FVKESK. The V and J ends lost 1 base and 5 bases respectively, with 14 bases between them. This CDR3 has 15 amino acids. The CDR3 DNA follows: TGTGCCAGCAGCCAAGGGGGTTACGGACAATATGGCTACACCTTC. As protein: CASSQGGYGQYGYTF.

The V and J genes are TRBV19 and TRBJ1-6; 9 bases map to TRBD1. CDR3 length: 14 residues. CDR1 is LNHDA, CDR2 SQIVND, per germline (reference sequence). The V gene end was trimmed by 3 bases and the J gene end by 7 bases; junction bases not matched to a gene: 1. The CDR3 DNA sequence: TGTGCCAGTAGTATGACAGGGGGGAATTCACCCCTCCACTTT. This translates into CASSMTGGNSPLHF.

This sequence joins TRBV29-1 and TRBJ1-1; D is unclear. CDR1 is SQVTM and CDR2 is ANQGSEA in the germline V gene. The V gene lost 3 bases and the J gene lost 0 bases, with 8 bases spanning the gap. The CDR3 loop spans 13 amino acids. CDR3 DNA: TGCAGCGTTGAGAAACTACTGAACACTGAAGCTTTCTTT. Translating gives CSVEKLLNTEAFF.

The CDR3 is CASGLSSTFYTEAFF. As DNA, the CDR3 is TGTGCTAGTGGTTTGTCCTCTACCTTTTACACTGAAGCTTTCTTT. The genes are TRBV12-5 and TRBJ1-1, with D uncertain. Germline V gene lookup returns CDR1 LGHNT and CDR2 FRNRAP. This CDR3 has 15 amino acids. The germline V and J ends were trimmed by 2 bases and 3 bases, with 13 bases remaining between them.

The V gene is TRBV18, the J gene TRBJ2-7, with no clear D. This CDR3 contains 13 residues. Germline V gives CDR1 KGHSH, CDR2 LQKENI. V was cut by 0 bases and J by 7 bases, with 10 bases left in between. The CDR3 coding sequence is TGTGCCAGCTCACCACCGACGGAGAGGGAGCAGTACTTC. Translation: CASSPPTEREQYF.

V gene TRBV6-5 combines with J gene TRBJ2-7; D may be TRBD1 (6 bases). The CDR3 runs 14 residues. Germline V gene sequence: CDR1 MNHEY, CDR2 SVGAGI. The V end lost 5 bases, the J end lost 3 bases, and 14 bases lay between the germline ends. The DNA of the CDR3 is TGTGCCAGCAGTGCCAGGGGTTCCCTCTACGAGCAGTACTTC. This encodes CASSARGSLYEQYF.

The V call is TRBV5-1, the J call TRBJ2-2, with D unclear. Trimming took off 0 bases at V and 4 bases at J, with 7 bases between the two ends. The CDR3 has 14 residues. Germline lookup yields CDR1 SGHRS and CDR2 YFSETQ. The DNA for the CDR3 is TGCGCCAGCAGCTTGGTACAGACCACCGGGGAGCTGTTTTTT. Encoded protein: CASSLVQTTGELFF.